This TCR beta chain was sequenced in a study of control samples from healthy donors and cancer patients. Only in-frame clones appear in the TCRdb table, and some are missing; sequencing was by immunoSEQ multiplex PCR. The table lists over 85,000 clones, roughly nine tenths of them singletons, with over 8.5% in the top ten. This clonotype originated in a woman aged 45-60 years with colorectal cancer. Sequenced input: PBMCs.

CDR3 coding DNA: TGCGCCAGCAGCCCAAACCCTCCCGGGACAGGGGGGTACAATGAGCAGTTCTTC. Residues: CASSPNPPGTGGYNEQFF. This chain connects TRBV5-1 to TRBJ2-1; 11 bases agree with TRBD1. The CDR3 is 18 residues long. The germline CDR1 and CDR2 sequences are SGHRS and YFSETQ. The V gene end was trimmed by 4 bases and the J gene end by 4 bases; junction bases not matched to a gene: 13.